These T cell receptor beta chains were read from a single sample in a study of metastatic and nonmetastatic thyroid tumors. From the PCR reads, TCRdb re-called clones with MiXCR. The table has roughly 4,400 clones, around 32% seen once. Sequenced: adjacent normal tissue. These receptors were collected from a female donor with papillary thyroid cancer or a benign thyroid nodule (not recorded which). Some clones in this sample may be carry-over from other donors' samples. CDR3s include the opening cysteine and the closing phenylalanine or tryptophan. Each record gives: clone size, D gene, V gene, J gene, CDR3 DNA, CDR3 protein. The D gene is left open where the match is weak. Some rows mark clone size as missing; the rest say once, few, many or name a class of expanded clone.

size: .; D: TRBD1; V: TRBV20-1; J: TRBJ1-5; DNA: TGCAGTGCTAGAGTACAGGGGAGAGGCAATCAGCCCCAGCATTTT; CDR3: CSARVQGRGNQPQHF
size: .; D: .; V: TRBV27; J: TRBJ2-7; DNA: TGTGCCAGCAGTAGCGTCGGCACTTCCTACGAGCAGTACTTC; CDR3: CASSSVGTSYEQYF
size: .; D: .; V: TRBV2; J: TRBJ2-3; DNA: TGTGCCAGCAGAACCGGCTTGGGGCGGGATCTTAGGGGAGATACGCAGTATTTT; CDR3: CASRTGLGRDLRGDTQYF
size: .; D: .; V: TRBV11-1; J: TRBJ1-1; DNA: TGTGCCAGCAGTAACCCCACGGGCAGGGGGAACACTGAAGCTTTCTTT; CDR3: CASSNPTGRGNTEAFF
size: .; D: .; V: TRBV6-2/TRBV6-3; J: TRBJ1-3; DNA: TGTGCCAGCAGTTACTCGTATAATTCTGGAAACACCATATATTTT; CDR3: CASSYSYNSGNTIYF
size: .; D: TRBD1; V: TRBV6-1; J: TRBJ1-3; DNA: TGTGCCAGCAGTCATGGGAGGGGGCTTGGAAACACCATATATTTT; CDR3: CASSHGRGLGNTIYF
size: medium-sized; D: .; V: TRBV15; J: TRBJ2-5; DNA: TGTGCCACCAGCAGAGAAGGTGACAGTGCAGAGACCCAGTACTTC; CDR3: CATSREGDSAETQYF
size: medium-sized; D: TRBD1; V: TRBV14; J: TRBJ2-7; DNA: TGTGCCAGCAGCCAAGGAGGCGGGACAGGGGAAACTCGGAATAGGCAGTACTTC; CDR3: CASSQGGGTGETRNRQYF
size: few; D: .; V: TRBV12-3/TRBV12-4; J: TRBJ2-7; DNA: TGTGCCAGCAGACTGACTAGGAGTCCCTACGAGCAGTACTTC; CDR3: CASRLTRSPYEQYF
size: few; D: .; V: TRBV12-3/TRBV12-4; J: TRBJ1-2; DNA: TGTGCCAGCAGTTTATCTGGGGACTATGGCTACACCTTC; CDR3: CASSLSGDYGYTF
size: few; D: .; V: TRBV20-1; J: TRBJ2-3; DNA: TGCAGTGCTAGAGCCCCGGACATCACAGATACGCAGTATTTT; CDR3: CSARAPDITDTQYF
size: .; D: .; V: TRBV6-1; J: TRBJ1-2; DNA: .; CDR3: CPSIEVSYYCYTF
size: .; D: .; V: TRBV18; J: TRBJ2-2; DNA: TGTGCCAGCTCACCAAAGAGAACGGGGGCCGCGAACACCGGGGAGCTGTTTTTT; CDR3: CASSPKRTGAANTGELFF
size: few; D: .; V: TRBV7-2; J: TRBJ1-2; DNA: TGTGCCAGCAGCTTAGAGTCCCACAGAAGCTATGGCTACACCTTC; CDR3: CASSLESHRSYGYTF
size: .; D: TRBD2; V: TRBV20-1; J: TRBJ2-1; DNA: TGCAGTGCTAGGGGGACTAGCGGGAGGCCTGAGCAGTTCTTC; CDR3: CSARGTSGRPEQFF
size: .; D: .; V: TRBV7-8; J: TRBJ2-7; DNA: TGTGCCAGCAGCTTAGGATGGGCGGATTACTACGAGCAGTACTTC; CDR3: CASSLGWADYYEQYF
size: few; D: .; V: TRBV15; J: TRBJ2-7; DNA: TGTGCCACCAGCAGAGGGTATACCCATTACGAGCAGTACTTC; CDR3: CATSRGYTHYEQYF
size: .; D: TRBD1; V: TRBV9; J: TRBJ2-3; DNA: TGTGCCAGCAGCGTAGCTCAGGGACAGGGGACAGATACGCAGTATTTT; CDR3: CASSVAQGQGTDTQYF
size: few; D: .; V: TRBV6-6; J: TRBJ1-2; DNA: TGTGCCAGCAGTTACAAGGGGGTCTATGGCTACACCTTC; CDR3: CASSYKGVYGYTF
size: .; D: TRBD1; V: TRBV5-6; J: TRBJ1-4; DNA: TGTGCCAGCAGCTGGAGGGGACAGGGACGTGAAAAACTGTTTTTT; CDR3: CASSWRGQGREKLFF
size: few; D: TRBD1; V: TRBV5-1; J: TRBJ1-2; DNA: TGCGCCAGCAGCCCGACAGGGTCGATCGGCTACACCTTC; CDR3: CASSPTGSIGYTF
size: .; D: .; V: TRBV20-1; J: TRBJ2-3; DNA: TGCAGTGCCTTCCGTGACGCGGATACGCAGTATTTT; CDR3: CSAFRDADTQYF
size: .; D: .; V: TRBV27; J: TRBJ1-2; DNA: TGTGCCAGCGCCGGAACACCGGGACATTATAACTATGGCTACACCTTC; CDR3: CASAGTPGHYNYGYTF
size: large; D: .; V: TRBV6-1; J: TRBJ2-7; DNA: TGTGCCAGCAGTGAAGGGCAGACCGGCGCGTTATACGAGCAGTACTTC; CDR3: CASSEGQTGALYEQYF
size: few; D: TRBD2; V: TRBV6-1; J: TRBJ2-7; DNA: TGTGCCATTCTAGCGGCAAGCTCCTACGAGCAGTACTTC; CDR3: CAILAASSYEQYF
size: .; D: TRBD2; V: TRBV7-9; J: TRBJ2-1; DNA: TGTGCCAGCAGCTTAGTGGTAGCGGGAGAGCAGTTCTTC; CDR3: CASSLVVAGEQFF
size: large; D: .; V: TRBV6-1; J: TRBJ2-3; DNA: TGTGCCAGCAGCGATTCACATGCTAGTACAGATACGCAGTATTTT; CDR3: CASSDSHASTDTQYF
size: .; D: .; V: TRBV25-1; J: TRBJ2-2; DNA: TGTGCCAGCAGTGTAAACAGCTGCGTGGAGCTGTTTTTT; CDR3: CASSVNSCVELFF
size: medium-sized; D: TRBD2; V: TRBV9; J: TRBJ2-1; DNA: TGTGCCAGCAGCGCCGGGACTAGCGGGAGAAGTGAGCAGTTCTTC; CDR3: CASSAGTSGRSEQFF
size: many; D: TRBD2; V: TRBV9; J: TRBJ2-1; DNA: TGTGCCAGCAGCGTAGGCGGGAGACTCTACAATGAGCAGTTCTTC; CDR3: CASSVGGRLYNEQFF
size: few; D: .; V: TRBV6-1; J: TRBJ1-2; DNA: TGTGCCAGCAGTCTGTACAGTTTCCCCTATGTCTACACCTTC; CDR3: CASSLYSFPYVYTF
size: .; D: .; V: TRBV20-1; J: TRBJ2-7; DNA: TGCAGTGCTCCCTCAAAGGGTTCCGAGCAGTACTTC; CDR3: CSAPSKGSEQYF
size: few; D: .; V: TRBV19; J: TRBJ1-5; DNA: TGTGCCAGTAGTATTACCCCTTATCAGCCCCAGCATTTT; CDR3: CASSITPYQPQHF
size: .; D: .; V: TRBV28; J: TRBJ2-7; DNA: TGTGCCAGCAGTCGTTACGGGTTCTACGAGCAGTACTTC; CDR3: CASSRYGFYEQYF
size: few; D: .; V: TRBV20-1; J: TRBJ1-6; DNA: TGCAGTGCTAGAGATCTTAATAATTCACCCCTCCACTTT; CDR3: CSARDLNNSPLHF
size: .; D: .; V: TRBV2; J: TRBJ1-2; DNA: TGTGCCAGCAGTAGGGACTATGGCTACACCTTC; CDR3: CASSRDYGYTF
size: .; D: TRBD2; V: TRBV12-3/TRBV12-4; J: TRBJ2-3; DNA: TGTGCCAGCAGAAGCGGCGGGGGGGCAGATACGCAGTATTTT; CDR3: CASRSGGGADTQYF
size: medium-sized; D: TRBD1; V: TRBV18; J: TRBJ1-5; DNA: TGTGCCAGCTCACCAGACAGGGATCAGCCCCAGCATTTT; CDR3: CASSPDRDQPQHF
size: few; D: .; V: TRBV9; J: TRBJ2-7; DNA: TGTGCCAGCAGCGTTGCGGGATTCGACGAGCAGTACTTC; CDR3: CASSVAGFDEQYF
size: .; D: .; V: TRBV12-3/TRBV12-4; J: TRBJ1-2; DNA: TGTGCCAGCAGTTTAACAGTCTATGGCTACACCTTC; CDR3: CASSLTVYGYTF
size: .; D: .; V: TRBV11-1; J: TRBJ2-1; DNA: TGTGCCAGCAGCTTAAGGCGTTCACCTTACAATGAGCAGTTCTTC; CDR3: CASSLRRSPYNEQFF
size: .; D: TRBD2; V: TRBV28; J: TRBJ2-1; DNA: TGTGCCAGCAGCCACGGAAAGACTAGCGGGAAGACTGAGCAGTTCTTC; CDR3: CASSHGKTSGKTEQFF
size: .; D: .; V: TRBV6-1; J: TRBJ1-2; DNA: TGTGCCAGCAGGGACAGCTTAAATGGCTACACCTTC; CDR3: CASRDSLNGYTF
size: .; D: .; V: TRBV6-1; J: TRBJ1-6; DNA: TGTGCCAGCAGGCCGCGCTATAATTCACCCCTCCACTTT; CDR3: CASRPRYNSPLHF
size: .; D: TRBD2; V: TRBV7-2; J: TRBJ2-1; DNA: TGTGCCAGCAGCTTCGCCTCTAGCGGGAGAGACAATGAGCAGTTCTTC; CDR3: CASSFASSGRDNEQFF
size: .; D: .; V: TRBV20-1; J: TRBJ1-1; DNA: TGCAGTGCTCGCCCCGGGGCGAGAAACACTGAAGCTTTCTTT; CDR3: CSARPGARNTEAFF
size: large; D: .; V: TRBV6-1; J: TRBJ2-7; DNA: TGTGCCAGCAAGCAGATCGGAAGCTCCTACGAGCAGTACTTC; CDR3: CASKQIGSSYEQYF
size: .; D: .; V: TRBV20-1; J: TRBJ2-7; DNA: TGCAGTGCTAGAATCATACAGGGATACGAGCAGTACTTC; CDR3: CSARIIQGYEQYF
size: .; D: .; V: TRBV28; J: TRBJ2-3; DNA: TGTGCCAGCGCCTTGGGTCCAAGGTCAGATACGCAGTATTTT; CDR3: CASALGPRSDTQYF
size: .; D: .; V: TRBV5-5; J: TRBJ1-5; DNA: TGTGCCAGCAGCCCCCAGCCGACAGCCTTTAATCAGCCCCAGCATTTT; CDR3: CASSPQPTAFNQPQHF
size: .; D: .; V: TRBV11-2; J: TRBJ1-1; DNA: TGTGCCAGCAGCTTTACGGCTGAGAACACTGAAGCTTTCTTT; CDR3: CASSFTAENTEAFF
size: .; D: .; V: TRBV20-1; J: TRBJ2-1; DNA: TGCAGTGCCAGTGACTCCCTCTCGTGCCATGGGCAGTTCTTC; CDR3: CSASDSLSCHGQFF
size: .; D: .; V: TRBV5-1; J: TRBJ2-7; DNA: TGCGCCAGCAGCTTGGTTGGGTCCGCCTCCTACGAGCAGTACTTC; CDR3: CASSLVGSASYEQYF
size: .; D: .; V: TRBV12-3/TRBV12-4; J: TRBJ2-3; DNA: TGTGCCAGCTCTCTATTGCCCGCAGATACGCAGTATTTT; CDR3: CASSLLPADTQYF